This T cell receptor beta chain was recorded in a study of T cells expressing NK-cell markers. Study-wide findings and caveats: The same clonotypes also predominated in the CD3+CD56-NKG2C+ fraction of several donors. In a handful of donors, dominant CD3+CD56+NKG2C+ clones formed about 1.0-7.5% of CD8+ cells. No clear determination of HCMV specificity was made for expanded NKG2C+ T cell clones.

Researchers built TCR beta cDNA using 5'RACE template switching with UMIs. TCRdb reprocessed the 5' RACE reads, with one entry per CDR3 protein and no DNA. This repertoire comprises about 260,000 distinct CDR3 sequences; its ten largest clones make up approximately 0.39%. Details on this clonotype: Its antigen remains unidentified.

Germline CDR1 LNHNV, CDR2 YYDKDF (reference sequence). The CDR3 sequence is 15 residues long. Sequencing was performed on blood T cells: a sorted CD56 or NKG2C T cell subset, CD4+ or CD8+ T cells, or bulk PBMC T cells (not recorded which). This rearrangement joins TRBV15 to TRBJ2-5; TCRdb lists TRBD2, though no DNA is available to test this call. The receptor's source is a man aged 18-30 years in good health. This CDR3 is CATSRDKAGEETQYF.